These T cell receptor beta chains were read from a single sample in a study of blood T cells in healthy people across ages. TCRdb independently ran MiXCR on the 5' RACE reads; one entry per CDR3 protein. The table includes about 2 million distinct CDR3 sequences, roughly 49% detected once. Material for sequencing was blood. These receptors were taken from a woman between 40 and 55 years old in good health. Both conserved end residues are part of each CDR3. Fields, in order: J gene, clone size, D gene, V gene, CDR3 DNA, CDR3 protein. A D gene is named only where the DNA matches it firmly. Only some rows state a clone size, as once, few, many or a class for expanded clones.

j_call: TRBJ2-3
clone_size: few
d_call: TRBD1
v_call: TRBV4-3
cdr3_nt: TGCGCCAGCAGCCAACAGGACAGGGGGTCCACAGATACGCAGTATTTT
cdr3_aa: CASSQQDRGSTDTQYF

j_call: TRBJ2-5
clone_size: -
d_call: TRBD2
v_call: TRBV7-2
cdr3_nt: TGTGCCAGCAGCTTAACTGGCGGGGGGGCCTACGACCAGTACTTC
cdr3_aa: CASSLTGGGAYDQYF

j_call: TRBJ1-2
clone_size: -
d_call: -
v_call: TRBV20-1
cdr3_nt: TGCAGTGCCACGAGGGTTGACTATGGCTACACCTTC
cdr3_aa: CSATRVDYGYTF

j_call: TRBJ2-5
clone_size: -
d_call: -
v_call: TRBV25-1
cdr3_nt: TGTGCCAGCCAAGCCGGAAGCGAAGGGACCCAGTACTTC
cdr3_aa: CASQAGSEGTQYF

j_call: TRBJ2-7
clone_size: -
d_call: -
v_call: TRBV6-1
cdr3_nt: TGTGCCAACAGTGCCACTGTTACCTACGAGCAGTACTTC
cdr3_aa: CANSATVTYEQYF

j_call: TRBJ2-1
clone_size: -
d_call: TRBD1
v_call: TRBV6-1
cdr3_nt: TGTGCCAGCATCCTGGACAGGGACCTCTACAATGAGCAGTTCTTC
cdr3_aa: CASILDRDLYNEQFF

j_call: TRBJ2-1
clone_size: -
d_call: TRBD2
v_call: TRBV6-1
cdr3_nt: TGTGCCAGCAGTGAAGGCGCGGGGGGGGTCAATGAGCAGTTCTTC
cdr3_aa: CASSEGAGGVNEQFF

j_call: TRBJ2-1
clone_size: few
d_call: TRBD2
v_call: TRBV7-3
cdr3_nt: TGTGCCAGCAGCTTAATTAGCGGGGGGTTGCATGAGCAGTTCTTC
cdr3_aa: CASSLISGGLHEQFF

j_call: TRBJ2-6
clone_size: -
d_call: -
v_call: TRBV7-9
cdr3_nt: TGTGCCAGCAGCGAGGGACCCCACTCTGGGGCCAACGTCCTGACTTTC
cdr3_aa: CASSEGPHSGANVLTF

j_call: TRBJ1-5
clone_size: -
d_call: TRBD1
v_call: TRBV20-1
cdr3_nt: TGCAGTGCTAGAACCGGGACAGTGGGCCGCAGCAATCAGCCCCAGCATTTT
cdr3_aa: CSARTGTVGRSNQPQHF

j_call: TRBJ1-5
clone_size: -
d_call: -
v_call: TRBV2
cdr3_nt: TGTGCCAGCACGGAGGGCATCCAGCCCCAGCATTTT
cdr3_aa: CASTEGIQPQHF

j_call: TRBJ2-7
clone_size: -
d_call: TRBD1
v_call: TRBV20-1
cdr3_nt: TGCAGTGCTATTTCGTGGGACAGATCCTACGAGCAGTACTTC
cdr3_aa: CSAISWDRSYEQYF

j_call: TRBJ2-5
clone_size: many
d_call: -
v_call: TRBV20-1
cdr3_nt: TGCAGTGCTAGAAGGATGGGGTATCGCGAGACCCAGTACTTC
cdr3_aa: CSARRMGYRETQYF

j_call: TRBJ2-7
clone_size: few
d_call: -
v_call: TRBV5-5
cdr3_nt: TGTGCCAGCAGTCCCTCCTGGGCAACGCACGAGCAGTACTTC
cdr3_aa: CASSPSWATHEQYF

j_call: TRBJ2-5
clone_size: -
d_call: TRBD1
v_call: TRBV18
cdr3_nt: TGTGCCAGCTCATCCTACGGGACAGGGATACAAGAGACCCAGTACTTC
cdr3_aa: CASSSYGTGIQETQYF

j_call: TRBJ2-3
clone_size: few
d_call: TRBD2
v_call: TRBV20-1
cdr3_nt: TGCAGTGCTAGATTGGCTAGCGGGGGGATGACAGATACGCAGTATTTT
cdr3_aa: CSARLASGGMTDTQYF

j_call: TRBJ2-5
clone_size: -
d_call: -
v_call: TRBV7-2
cdr3_nt: TGTGCCAGCAGCTTAGTAGTGGCGCAGGAGACCCGGTACTTC
cdr3_aa: CASSLVVAQETRYF

j_call: TRBJ2-7
clone_size: few
d_call: TRBD1
v_call: TRBV7-9
cdr3_nt: TGTGCCAGCAGCCATTGGGACAGAGAAAGTAGGGAGCAGTACTTC
cdr3_aa: CASSHWDRESREQYF

j_call: TRBJ2-7
clone_size: -
d_call: -
v_call: TRBV28
cdr3_nt: TGTGCCAGCAGTGCCGGGACTGTTCGCATAGACGAGCAGTACTTC
cdr3_aa: CASSAGTVRIDEQYF

j_call: TRBJ2-6
clone_size: -
d_call: TRBD2
v_call: TRBV7-7
cdr3_nt: TGTGCTAGCAGCTTGCGAGCGGGGGACGGAGTCTCTGGGGCCAACGTCCTGACTTTC
cdr3_aa: CASSLRAGDGVSGANVLTF

j_call: TRBJ2-7
clone_size: once
d_call: -
v_call: TRBV12-3/TRBV12-4
cdr3_nt: TGTGCCAGCAGGAATACAGGGACCGAGCAGTACTTC
cdr3_aa: CASRNTGTEQYF

j_call: TRBJ2-7
clone_size: few
d_call: TRBD2
v_call: TRBV6-1
cdr3_nt: TGTGCCAGCAGTGAAAGAGGGGCGGGGGGGCGGTTCGAGCAGTACTTC
cdr3_aa: CASSERGAGGRFEQYF

j_call: TRBJ2-1
clone_size: -
d_call: -
v_call: TRBV6-5
cdr3_nt: TGTGCCAGCAGTTACTCACCCGGGGTCAATGAGCAGTTCTTC
cdr3_aa: CASSYSPGVNEQFF

j_call: TRBJ2-4
clone_size: -
d_call: -
v_call: TRBV11-2
cdr3_nt: TGTGCCAGCAGCTTAGAATTCCTACTAGCCAAAAACATTCAGTACTTC
cdr3_aa: CASSLEFLLAKNIQYF

j_call: TRBJ2-3
clone_size: -
d_call: -
v_call: TRBV15
cdr3_nt: TGTGCCACCAGCAGAGGACGGGACCTTGGAGTTACAGATACGCAGTATTTT
cdr3_aa: CATSRGRDLGVTDTQYF

j_call: TRBJ1-4
clone_size: -
d_call: -
v_call: TRBV4-3
cdr3_nt: TGCGCCAGCAGCCAAGACTCTGGGGGCTCTGAAAAACTGTTTTTT
cdr3_aa: CASSQDSGGSEKLFF

j_call: TRBJ2-5
clone_size: once
d_call: -
v_call: TRBV5-5
cdr3_nt: TGTGCCAGCAGCCTGATGACAGAGACCCAGTACTTC
cdr3_aa: CASSLMTETQYF

j_call: TRBJ2-7
clone_size: few
d_call: -
v_call: TRBV7-2
cdr3_nt: TGTGCCAGCAGCGACGGGTTAACGTACGAGCAGTACTTC
cdr3_aa: CASSDGLTYEQYF

j_call: TRBJ2-3
clone_size: -
d_call: -
v_call: TRBV4-1
cdr3_nt: TGCGCCAGCAGCCAAGATCAGGCTGCGCAGTATTTT
cdr3_aa: CASSQDQAAQYF

j_call: TRBJ2-3
clone_size: -
d_call: TRBD2
v_call: TRBV2
cdr3_nt: TGTGCCAGCAGTGAAGGCGGGGGTATCACAGATACGCAGTATTTT
cdr3_aa: CASSEGGGITDTQYF

j_call: TRBJ2-3
clone_size: once
d_call: -
v_call: TRBV18
cdr3_nt: TGTGCCAGCTCACCGCTCGGGGGACCAGATACGCAGTATTTT
cdr3_aa: CASSPLGGPDTQYF

j_call: TRBJ2-7
clone_size: -
d_call: -
v_call: TRBV10-3
cdr3_nt: TGTGCCATCAAAAACCACCAGGGGTTGGCCTCCTACGAGCAGTACTTC
cdr3_aa: CAIKNHQGLASYEQYF

j_call: TRBJ1-6
clone_size: once
d_call: TRBD1
v_call: TRBV19
cdr3_nt: TGTGCCAGTTCTAGGGGACAGGGGGCGTCTGGGAATTCACCCCTCCACTTT
cdr3_aa: CASSRGQGASGNSPLHF

j_call: TRBJ2-5
clone_size: -
d_call: TRBD2
v_call: TRBV29-1
cdr3_nt: TGCAGCGCCCCGGGACTACCGACCGAAGAGACCCAGTACTTC
cdr3_aa: CSAPGLPTEETQYF

j_call: TRBJ2-7
clone_size: few
d_call: TRBD1
v_call: TRBV28
cdr3_nt: TGTGCCAGCAGTTTTGAGAAGACAGGGGACTACGAGCAGTACTTC
cdr3_aa: CASSFEKTGDYEQYF

j_call: TRBJ2-1
clone_size: -
d_call: TRBD2
v_call: TRBV29-1
cdr3_nt: TGCAGCGCTACCTTTAGCGGGGGGTTCAATGAGCAGTTCTTC
cdr3_aa: CSATFSGGFNEQFF

j_call: TRBJ1-2
clone_size: -
d_call: -
v_call: TRBV20-1
cdr3_nt: TGCAGTGCTAGACGCCCCTACAGCACTAACTATGGCTACACCTTC
cdr3_aa: CSARRPYSTNYGYTF

j_call: TRBJ2-5
clone_size: -
d_call: TRBD1
v_call: TRBV29-1
cdr3_nt: TGCAGCGTTGTCTGGTCGGGACAGGGGTCTTTAGAGACCCAGTACTTC
cdr3_aa: CSVVWSGQGSLETQYF

j_call: TRBJ2-4
clone_size: -
d_call: -
v_call: TRBV7-2
cdr3_nt: TGTGCCTGCAGCTTCGTCGCGGTAGCCAAAAACATTCAGTACTTC
cdr3_aa: CACSFVAVAKNIQYF

j_call: TRBJ2-7
clone_size: few
d_call: TRBD2
v_call: TRBV18
cdr3_nt: TGTGCCAGCTCACCACCGACTAGCGGGGGTTACGAGCAGTACTTC
cdr3_aa: CASSPPTSGGYEQYF

j_call: TRBJ2-5
clone_size: many
d_call: -
v_call: TRBV2
cdr3_nt: TGTGCCAGCAGTGGGGGGGACCTACAAGAGACCCAGTACTTC
cdr3_aa: CASSGGDLQETQYF

j_call: TRBJ2-7
clone_size: few
d_call: TRBD1
v_call: TRBV6-5
cdr3_nt: TGTGCCAGCAGTCGTGCTCGGGACAGGGGCGAGCAGTACTTC
cdr3_aa: CASSRARDRGEQYF

j_call: TRBJ2-1
clone_size: once
d_call: TRBD2
v_call: TRBV12-5
cdr3_nt: TGTGCTGGTGGTCGGGACTACCTGGAGCAGTTCTTC
cdr3_aa: CAGGRDYLEQFF

j_call: TRBJ2-2
clone_size: few
d_call: -
v_call: TRBV20-1
cdr3_nt: TGCAGTTTGTACCGGGACGACACCGGGGAGCTGTTTTTT
cdr3_aa: CSLYRDDTGELFF

j_call: TRBJ2-5
clone_size: few
d_call: -
v_call: TRBV20-1
cdr3_nt: TGCAGTGCTATCCACGGGCGGGGGCTCGAGACCCAGTACTTC
cdr3_aa: CSAIHGRGLETQYF

j_call: TRBJ2-5
clone_size: few
d_call: -
v_call: TRBV14
cdr3_nt: TGTGCCAGCAGCCGATCTGGGACTGGAGAGACCCAGTACTTC
cdr3_aa: CASSRSGTGETQYF

j_call: TRBJ1-4
clone_size: -
d_call: -
v_call: TRBV29-1
cdr3_nt: TGCAGCGTTCCAGACCAGGGAAGGAATGAAAAACTGTTTTTT
cdr3_aa: CSVPDQGRNEKLFF

j_call: TRBJ1-2
clone_size: -
d_call: -
v_call: TRBV10-3
cdr3_nt: TGTGCCATCAGTGAGTCGGTCAGGGACGACTATGGCTACACCTTC
cdr3_aa: CAISESVRDDYGYTF

j_call: TRBJ2-7
clone_size: -
d_call: TRBD1
v_call: TRBV9
cdr3_nt: TGTGCCAGCAGCGTTAATAGACAGGGGTACGAGCAGTACTTC
cdr3_aa: CASSVNRQGYEQYF

j_call: TRBJ1-4
clone_size: -
d_call: -
v_call: TRBV25-1
cdr3_nt: TGTGCCAGCAGTGTAAGGGTACAGGGATCTAATGAAAAACTGTTTTTT
cdr3_aa: CASSVRVQGSNEKLFF

j_call: TRBJ2-7
clone_size: few
d_call: -
v_call: TRBV20-1
cdr3_nt: TGCAGTGCCAGGAAGATATCATCCTACGAGCAGTACTTC
cdr3_aa: CSARKISSYEQYF

j_call: TRBJ2-1
clone_size: -
d_call: -
v_call: TRBV10-3
cdr3_nt: TGTGCCATCAGTGATTCCGGGGAATCCAACAATGAGCAGTTCTTC
cdr3_aa: CAISDSGESNNEQFF

j_call: TRBJ2-1
clone_size: -
d_call: -
v_call: TRBV2
cdr3_nt: TGTGCCAGCGGGCAGGACTACCGGAGGTTCTTC
cdr3_aa: CASGQDYRRFF

j_call: TRBJ2-3
clone_size: -
d_call: -
v_call: TRBV29-1
cdr3_nt: TGCAGCGCAAACCGGGGCACAGATACGCAGTATTTT
cdr3_aa: CSANRGTDTQYF